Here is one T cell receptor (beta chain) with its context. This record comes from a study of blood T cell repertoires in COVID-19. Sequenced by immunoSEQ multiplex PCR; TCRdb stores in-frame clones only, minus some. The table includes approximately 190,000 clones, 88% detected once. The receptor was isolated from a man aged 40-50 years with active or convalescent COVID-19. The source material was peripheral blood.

The CDR3, as DNA: TGTGCCAGTGGCCCAAATACAGGAGTCTACGAGCAGTACTTC. Its protein is CASGPNTGVYEQYF. This chain links TRBV19 with TRBJ2-7, with a possible D match to TRBD1 (5 bases). Germline values: CDR1 LNHDA, CDR2 SQIVND (reference sequence). The CDR3 has 14 residues. With 8 bases removed from V and 3 bases from J, the gap between germline ends came to 17 bases.